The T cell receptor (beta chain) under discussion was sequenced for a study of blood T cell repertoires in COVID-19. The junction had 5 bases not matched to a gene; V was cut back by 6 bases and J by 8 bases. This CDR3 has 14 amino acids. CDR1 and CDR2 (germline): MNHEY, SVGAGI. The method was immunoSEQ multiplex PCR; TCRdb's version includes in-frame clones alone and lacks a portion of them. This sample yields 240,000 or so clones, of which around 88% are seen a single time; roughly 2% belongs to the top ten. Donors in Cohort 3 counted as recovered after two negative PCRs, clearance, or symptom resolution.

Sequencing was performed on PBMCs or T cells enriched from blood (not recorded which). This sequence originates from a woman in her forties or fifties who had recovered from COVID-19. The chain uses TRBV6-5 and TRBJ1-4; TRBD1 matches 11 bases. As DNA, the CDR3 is TGTGCCAGCAGCCGGACAGGGGGCGGCGAAAAACTGTTTTTT. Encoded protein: CASSRTGGGEKLFF.